This T cell receptor beta chain was profiled in a study of control samples from healthy donors and cancer patients. Repertoires were generated with immunoSEQ multiplex PCR, while TCRdb's copy carries only in-frame clones and drops some. The sample contains fewer than 120,000 clones, roughly 88% of which appear only once. CDR1 KGHSH and CDR2 LQKENI come from the germline V gene. V shed 2 bases and J shed 3 bases, with 5 bases lying between them. This CDR3 has 13 amino acids. The chain joins TRBV18 to TRBJ1-5, with unresolved D. This receptor was identified in a woman in her sixties or seventies with lung cancer. What was sequenced was PBMCs. The CDR3 DNA follows: TGTGCCAGCTCACCAGGCCTCAATCAGCCCCAGCATTTT. It is translated as CASSPGLNQPQHF.